One and the same sample provided the 24 T cell receptor beta chains below, sequenced in a study of cytomegalovirus exposure and HLA in healthy donors. The PCR used 60 Vbeta and 13 Jbeta primers. Profiled with immunoSEQ multiplex PCR; TCRdb holds only in-frame clones, not every one. This table lists 90,000 to 130,000 clones. The sequencing input was PBMCs. The receptors stem from a young man in good health and CMV-seronegative.

The chain employs TRBV5-4 and TRBJ1-2, with 7 bases that match TRBD1. Germline-derived CDR1 and CDR2 are SGHNT and YYREEE (reference sequence). The CDR3 is 15 residues long. The V segment lost 4 bases and the J segment 8 bases; nucleotides outside the gene matches: 14. The chain's CDR3 is CASSGGQPNSRGYTF. The DNA for the CDR3 is TGTGCCAGCAGCGGGGGACAGCCCAATTCGAGGGGCTACACCTTC. The whole variable domain, filled in from reference TRBV5-4 and TRBJ1-2, reads ETGVTQSPTHLIKTRGQQVTLRCSSQSGHNTVSWYQQALGQGPQFIFQYYREEENGRGNFPPRFSGLQFPNYSSELNVNALELDDSALYLCASSGGQPNSRGYTFGSGTRLTVV.

The rearrangement joins TRBV5-1 to TRBJ2-1; 8 bases agree with TRBD2. CDR1 is SGHRS and CDR2 is YFSETQ in the germline V gene. J lost 9 bases, V lost 1 base, and 21 bases had no gene match. The CDR3 extends over 19 amino acids. CDR3 nucleotide sequence: TGCGCCAGCAGCTTGCAGTATTCTATAGCGGGGTCTAAGGACGGTGAGCAGTTCTTC. Translated: CASSLQYSIAGSKDGEQFF.

The chain recombines TRBV6-4 with TRBJ1-2; weak D call: TRBD1 (6 bases). The CDR3 contains 14 residues. Germline V lookup: CDR1 MRHNA, CDR2 SNTAGT. Trimming cost V 2 bases and J 4 bases, with 11 bases left between them. This chain's CDR3 is CASSDGGAGYGYTF. In DNA form, the CDR3 reads TGTGCCAGCAGTGACGGGGGGGCTGGCTATGGCTACACCTTC.

As for this clone: One end of the junction is discordant with germline, which a read error may explain. CDR3 in amino acids: CAGSLVADTQYF. CDR3 sequence (DNA): TGTGCCGGCAGCTTAGTCGCAGATACGCAGTATTTT. This chain joins TRBV7-9 and TRBJ2-3; D ambiguous. This CDR3 contains 12 residues. CDR1 is SEHNR, CDR2 FQNEAQ, per germline (reference sequence).

The chain carries TRBV6-5 and TRBJ1-2, with 7 positions matching TRBD1. CDR3 length equals 16 residues. V trimming: 0 bases; J trimming: 2 bases; junction bases outside the gene matches: 6. The germline gives CDR1 MNHEY, CDR2 SVGAGI. CDR3 nucleotides: TGTGCCAGCAGTTACTCAGCAGGGGGTGGAAACTATGGCTACACCTTC. Encoded protein: CASSYSAGGGNYGYTF.

J is TRBJ2-5 and V is TRBV15; tentative D call: TRBD2 (6 bases). This CDR3 spans 15 amino acids. CDR1 and CDR2 (germline): LNHNV, YYDKDF (reference sequence). V lost 0 bases and J 3 bases, leaving 11 bases between the germline ends. The CDR3 loop reads CATSRDNRGKETQYF. Written as DNA, the CDR3 is TGTGCCACCAGCAGAGATAACCGGGGGAAAGAGACCCAGTACTTC.

This rearrangement joins TRBV5-1 to TRBJ2-3; TRBD2 aligns across 10 bases. V was clipped by 7 bases and J by 6 bases; unmatched bases: 11. Germline CDR1 SGHRS, CDR2 YFSETQ. This CDR3 region has 15 residues. CDR3 DNA: TGCGCCAGCCGCCAAACTAGCGGGGTCGGGGATACGCAGTATTTT. It yields the protein CASRQTSGVGDTQYF.

The genes are TRBV19 and TRBJ2-3, with a tentative D call TRBD2 (5 bases). CDR3 length: 12 residues. The V gene lost 2 bases and the J gene lost 8 bases, with 8 bases spanning the gap. Germline CDR1 reads LNHDA; CDR2 reads SQIVND (reference sequence). The CDR3 nucleotides are TGTGCCAGTAGTATATCCGGAGGTACGCAGTATTTT. It is translated as CASSISGGTQYF.

V and J are TRBV5-1 and TRBJ1-5; the D gene is possibly TRBD1 (5 bases). Germline V gene lookup returns CDR1 SGHRS and CDR2 YFSETQ. Trimming took 0 bases from V and 2 from J, leaving 12 bases between them. The CDR3 is 16 amino acids. The CDR3 here is CASSLGDSWGNQPQHF. CDR3 sequence (DNA): TGCGCCAGCAGCTTGGGCGACAGCTGGGGCAATCAGCCCCAGCATTTT.

The V call is TRBV28, the J call TRBJ1-1; D is undetermined. This CDR3 has 14 residues. The germline CDR1 and CDR2 sequences are MDHEN and SYDVKM. V was cut by 7 bases and J by 5 bases, with 17 bases left in between. In DNA, the CDR3 is TGTGCCAGCACCTCTTGGGAGGGTAGGACTGAAGCTTTCTTT. Translation: CASTSWEGRTEAFF.

The chain joins TRBV6-5 to TRBJ2-1; D is possibly TRBD1 (5 bases). Trimming stripped 0 bases from V and 5 bases from J, with 5 bases between. This CDR3 has 13 residues. The germline gives CDR1 MNHEY, CDR2 SVGAGI. CDR3 nucleotides: TGTGCCAGCAGTTACTCGACAGACAATGAGCAGTTCTTC. It encodes CASSYSTDNEQFF.

The chain uses TRBV11-2 and TRBJ2-1; perhaps TRBD1 as D (5 bases). CDR1 is SGHAT and CDR2 is FQNNGV in the germline V gene. V lost 5 bases and J 0 bases, leaving 17 bases between the germline ends. The CDR3 extends over 17 amino acids. DNA of the CDR3: TGTGCCAGCAGCCTTTATTCGCAGGGCTTCTCCTACAATGAGCAGTTCTTC. Amino acid sequence: CASSLYSQGFSYNEQFF.

The J gene is TRBJ2-1, the V gene TRBV2; D possibly corresponds to TRBD2 (5 bases). The germline CDR1 and CDR2 sequences are SNHLY and FYNNEI. V was clipped by 3 bases and J by 10 bases, with 19 bases between them. The CDR3 contains 15 residues. DNA for the CDR3: TGTGCCAGCAGTGATGGGCGAGGGAGTCCCCACGAGCAGTTCTTC. It specifies CASSDGRGSPHEQFF.

The chain has TRBV5-4 and TRBJ2-3; D unresolved. The ends were cut back, 0 bases at V and 0 bases at J, with 8 bases in the middle. Per germline, CDR1 SGHNT and CDR2 YYREEE (reference sequence). This CDR3 has 15 amino acids. In DNA form, the CDR3 reads TGTGCCAGCAGCTTGGATGGCCTCAGCACAGATACGCAGTATTTT. It is translated as CASSLDGLSTDTQYF. Using reference TRBV5-4 and TRBJ2-3 for the parts outside the CDR3, the full variable domain is ETGVTQSPTHLIKTRGQQVTLRCSSQSGHNTVSWYQQALGQGPQFIFQYYREEENGRGNFPPRFSGLQFPNYSSELNVNALELDDSALYLCASSLDGLSTDTQYFGPGTRLTVL.

Concerning this clone itself: Other DNA sequences within the sample encode an identical CDR3. This chain uses TRBV29-1 with TRBJ1-1; 9 nucleotides match TRBD1. Losses at the gene ends were 4 bases for V and 0 bases for J; bases not matched to a gene: 3. Germline V gives CDR1 SQVTM, CDR2 ANQGSEA. CDR3 size: 14 residues. CDR3 region: CSVGQGVLNTEAFF. For the CDR3, the DNA is TGCAGCGTTGGACAGGGGGTGCTGAACACTGAAGCTTTCTTT.

The chain joins TRBV30 to TRBJ1-2; no reliable D call. V was clipped by 3 bases and J by 6 bases, with 11 bases between them. Germline V gene sequence: CDR1 GTSNPN, CDR2 SVGIG (reference sequence). The CDR3 has 12 amino acids. The CDR3 nucleotides read TGTGCCTGGAGCGGCGGTCCTGATGGCTACACCTTC. This translates into CAWSGGPDGYTF. Full variable domain (missing parts from reference TRBV30 and TRBJ1-2): SQTIHQWPATLVQPVGSPLSLECTVEGTSNPNLYWYRQAAGRGLQLLFYSVGIGQISSEVPQNLSASRPQDRQFILSSKKLLLSDSGFYLCAWSGGPDGYTFGSGTRLTVV.

This chain uses TRBV2 with TRBJ2-7, with a tentative D call TRBD2 (6 bases). CDR3 size: 15 residues. V was shortened by 6 bases and J by 1 base, with 16 bases between the two germline ends. Germline lookup yields CDR1 SNHLY and CDR2 FYNNEI. For the CDR3, the DNA is TGTGCCAGCAGCCTAGGAGGGGACGGGTCCTACGAGCAGTACTTC. The encoded protein is CASSLGGDGSYEQYF.

The chain recombines TRBV11-2 with TRBJ1-2; D is possibly TRBD1 (5 bases). Germline values: CDR1 SGHAT, CDR2 FQNNGV. V lost 0 bases to trimming and J lost 8 bases, with 13 bases between them. The CDR3 is made up of 14 amino acids. DNA for the CDR3: TGTGCCAGCAGCTTAGAAGCGGAGGGGCACGGCTACACCTTC. This gives the protein CASSLEAEGHGYTF.

CDR3 amino acids: CASSLARATRTDTQYF. CDR3 nucleotide sequence: TGTGCCAGCAGCTTGGCCCGAGCCACCCGCACAGATACGCAGTATTTT. The V call is TRBV5-5, the J call TRBJ2-3; D gene uncertain. The germline V and J ends were trimmed by 0 bases and 1 base, with 12 bases remaining between them. The CDR3 is 16 residues long. Germline V CDR1 and CDR2: SGHKS, YYEKEE (reference sequence).

The chain combines TRBV7-2 with TRBJ1-2; 9 nucleotides agree with TRBD1. Trimming at V came to 4 bases and at J to 0 bases, leaving 3 bases not matched to a gene. The germline CDR1 and CDR2 sequences are SGHTA and FQGNSA. The CDR3 runs to 15 residues. CDR3: CASSSWDRANYGYTF. CDR3 DNA: TGTGCCAGCAGCTCCTGGGACAGGGCTAACTATGGCTACACCTTC.

The V call is TRBV5-1, the J call TRBJ1-6; possible D gene TRBD1, 6 bases. The CDR3 runs to 14 residues. V gave up 7 bases and J gave up 13 bases, with 21 bases separating them. CDR1 is SGHRS and CDR2 is YFSETQ in the germline V gene. The CDR3 protein is CASGQGTFEDPLHF. The CDR3 bases are TGCGCCAGCGGCCAGGGGACATTCGAGGACCCCCTCCACTTT.

The chain couples TRBV27 to TRBJ2-1, with TRBD1 identical over 8 bases. J lost 9 bases, V lost 2 bases, and 6 bases had no gene match. CDR1 is MNHEY and CDR2 is SMNVEV in the germline V gene (reference sequence). The CDR3 has 14 residues. The CDR3 DNA is TGTGCCAGCAGTTTAGAGACAGGGGTTATTGAGCAGTTCTTC. Translating it yields CASSLETGVIEQFF.

This chain links TRBV6-1 with TRBJ2-7; D may be TRBD1 (5 bases). The CDR3 is made up of 15 amino acids. Germline CDR1 and CDR2: MNHNS and SASEGT. V was cut by 1 base and J by 4 bases, with 14 bases left in between. CDR3 in amino acids: CASSEDQGGRYEQYF. The CDR3 DNA sequence: TGTGCCAGCAGTGAAGACCAGGGTGGGCGGTACGAGCAGTACTTC.

The chain carries TRBV7-2 and TRBJ2-7; weak D call: TRBD2 (5 bases). Germline lookup yields CDR1 SGHTA and CDR2 FQGNSA. The CDR3 consists of 12 residues. V lost 8 bases, J lost 12 bases, and 20 bases lay in between. The CDR3 loop is CASGPEGGYRYF. The CDR3, as DNA: TGTGCCAGCGGACCAGAAGGAGGCTACAGGTACTTC. Filled out from reference TRBV7-2 and TRBJ2-7, the complete variable domain reads GAGVSQSPSNKVTEKGKDVELRCDPISGHTALYWYRQSLGQGLEFLIYFQGNSAPDKSGLPSDRFSAERTGGSVSTLTIQRTQQEDSAVYLCASGPEGGYRYFGPGTRLTVT.